A single sample gave rise to the 10 T cell receptor beta chains below, sequenced in a study of cytomegalovirus exposure and HLA in healthy donors. The PCR used 60 Vbeta and 13 Jbeta primers. Measured with immunoSEQ multiplex PCR; TCRdb has only the in-frame clones, and not every one. The data contain about 100,000 clones, 75% to 90% of them singletons. The sample consisted of PBMCs. Receptors were obtained from a man in his thirties or forties in good health and CMV-seronegative.

This clone came up once. The chain recombines TRBV10-3 with TRBJ2-7; the D gene is possibly TRBD2 (6 bases). The CDR3 extends over 12 amino acids. V lost 4 bases, J lost 7 bases, and 11 bases lay in between. Germline loops: CDR1 ENHRY, CDR2 SYGVKD. The CDR3 loop reads CAISVPRGEQYF. The CDR3 nucleotides read TGTGCCATCAGTGTCCCTCGGGGGGAGCAGTACTTC.

The chain is built from TRBV27 and TRBJ1-6; 8 bases are a match to TRBD1. Germline CDR1 is MNHEY and CDR2 is SMNVEV (reference sequence). The CDR3 is 15 residues long. Trimming at V came to 2 bases and at J to 9 bases, leaving 6 bases not matched to a gene. The DNA of the CDR3 is TGTGCCAGCAGTTTAACCCCGGGACAGGTTTCACCCCTCCACTTT. Amino acid sequence: CASSLTPGQVSPLHF.

A single count supports this clone. The CDR3 sequence: CASSFRGVSEPQHF. The CDR3 coding sequence is TGTGCCAGCAGTTTTCGCGGCGTTTCGGAGCCCCAGCATTTT. V and J are TRBV28 and TRBJ1-5; D is unclear. The CDR3 loop spans 14 amino acids. Germline V lookup: CDR1 MDHEN, CDR2 SYDVKM. V dropped 3 bases and J dropped 8 bases, with 14 bases sitting between them.

This sequence joins TRBV29-1 and TRBJ1-1; no reliable D call. Germline V gene data show CDR1 as SQVTM and CDR2 as ANQGSEA. Between the trimmed V and J ends, which lost 7 bases and 0 bases, there was a span of 15 bases. The CDR3 contains 14 residues. The CDR3 sequence: CSGRWSRMNTEAFF. The CDR3 DNA reads TGCAGCGGGAGGTGGTCTCGTATGAACACTGAAGCTTTCTTT. The full variable domain, in which reference TRBV29-1 and TRBJ1-1 provide the parts outside the CDR3, is SAVISQKPSRDICQRGTSLTIQCQVDSQVTMMFWYRQQPGQSLTLIATANQGSEATYESGFVIDKFPISRPNLTFSTLTVSNMSPEDSSIYLCSGRWSRMNTEAFFGQGTRLTVV.

This clone was found a few times. The chain carries TRBV7-3 and TRBJ2-7, with 7 positions matching TRBD1. From germline, CDR1 is SGHTA and CDR2 FQGTGA. The length of the CDR3 is 13 residues. V was clipped by 3 bases and J by 6 bases; unmatched bases: 5. The CDR3 spells CASSFRTGGEQYF. CDR3 in DNA: TGTGCCAGCAGCTTCCGGACAGGCGGCGAGCAGTACTTC.

This clone showed up just a few times. The chain employs TRBV6-4 and TRBJ2-3; D remains unclear. There are 14 residues in the CDR3. Deletions cut 0 bases from V and 1 base from J, with 5 bases between. CDR1 and CDR2 from the germline V gene are MRHNA and SNTAGT. The CDR3 reads CASSDSQGTDTQYF. The CDR3 nucleotides read TGTGCCAGCAGTGACTCGCAGGGCACAGATACGCAGTATTTT.

In its sample, this clone was seen a few times. The chain joins TRBV18 to TRBJ1-1, with D possibly matching TRBD1 (5 bases). The CDR3 loop spans 15 amino acids. V was cut by 5 bases and J by 1 base, with 14 bases left in between. Germline values: CDR1 KGHSH, CDR2 LQKENI. The CDR3 region is CASSSLLGANTEAFF. The CDR3 DNA reads as TGTGCCAGCTCATCGCTTTTAGGGGCGAACACTGAAGCTTTCTTT.

V usage is TRBV30 and J usage is TRBJ2-7; possible D gene TRBD1, 5 bases. CDR3 length equals 13 residues. With 1 base removed from V and 6 bases from J, the gap between germline ends came to 13 bases. The germline gives CDR1 GTSNPN, CDR2 SVGIG (reference sequence). The CDR3 DNA reads TGTGCCTGGAGTGAGGGGCGGTTCTCCGAGCAGTACTTC. Its translation is CAWSEGRFSEQYF.

The CDR3: CASTNTPGVGYEQYF. In DNA form, the CDR3 reads TGTGCCAGCACGAACACTCCCGGGGTGGGCTACGAGCAGTACTTC. The chain combines TRBV2 with TRBJ2-7; TRBD2 might be the D (5 bases). V was clipped by 7 bases and J by 3 bases, with 19 bases between them. The CDR3 is made up of 15 amino acids. CDR1 SNHLY and CDR2 FYNNEI come from the germline V gene.

This clone was counted between two and nine times. V is TRBV6-5 and J is TRBJ1-5, with D maybe TRBD1 (6 bases). Germline V lookup: CDR1 MNHEY, CDR2 SVGAGI. The CDR3 is 13 amino acids. V dropped 5 bases and J dropped 3 bases, with 8 bases sitting between them. The CDR3 is CASSGQHNQPQHF. The CDR3 DNA reads as TGTGCCAGCAGTGGACAGCACAATCAGCCCCAGCATTTT.